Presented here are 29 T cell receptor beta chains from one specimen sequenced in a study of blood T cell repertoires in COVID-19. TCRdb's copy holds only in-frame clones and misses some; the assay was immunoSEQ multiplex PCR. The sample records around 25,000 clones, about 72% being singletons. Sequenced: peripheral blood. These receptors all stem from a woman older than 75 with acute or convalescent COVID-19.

Here the CDR3 reads CASSPGAGEQYF. In DNA form, the CDR3 reads TGTGCCAGCAGCCCCGGCGCGGGCGAGCAGTACTTC. V and J are TRBV7-6 and TRBJ2-7, with D tentatively TRBD2 (5 bases). The V and J ends lost 5 bases and 6 bases respectively, with 11 bases between them. Germline V gene sequence: CDR1 SGHVS, CDR2 FNYEAQ. This CDR3 contains 12 residues.

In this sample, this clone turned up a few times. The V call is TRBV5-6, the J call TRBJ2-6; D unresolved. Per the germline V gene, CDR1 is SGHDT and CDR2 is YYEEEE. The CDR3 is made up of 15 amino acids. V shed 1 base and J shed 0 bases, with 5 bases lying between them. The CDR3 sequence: CASSLPGSGANVLTF. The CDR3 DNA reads TGTGCCAGCAGCTTGCCGGGCTCTGGGGCCAACGTCCTGACTTTC.

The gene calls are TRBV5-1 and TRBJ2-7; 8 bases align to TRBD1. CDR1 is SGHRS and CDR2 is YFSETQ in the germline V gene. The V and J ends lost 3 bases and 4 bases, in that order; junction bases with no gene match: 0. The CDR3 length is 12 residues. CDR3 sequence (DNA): TGCGCCAGCAGCTGGACAGGGTACGAGCAGTACTTC. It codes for CASSWTGYEQYF.

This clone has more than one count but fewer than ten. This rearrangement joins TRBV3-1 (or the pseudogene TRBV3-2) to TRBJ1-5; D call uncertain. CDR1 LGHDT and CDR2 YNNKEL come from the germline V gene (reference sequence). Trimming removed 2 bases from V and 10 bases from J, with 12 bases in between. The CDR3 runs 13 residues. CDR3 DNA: TGTGCCAGCAGCCAAAACCCCACCAGTCCCCAGCATTTT. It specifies CASSQNPTSPQHF.

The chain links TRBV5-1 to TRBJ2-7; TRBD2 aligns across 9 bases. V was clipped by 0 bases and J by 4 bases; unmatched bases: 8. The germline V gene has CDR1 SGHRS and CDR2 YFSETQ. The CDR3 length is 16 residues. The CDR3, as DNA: TGCGCCAGCAGCTTGGCCAAGGTAGCGGGAGTGTACGAGCAGTACTTC. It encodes CASSLAKVAGVYEQYF. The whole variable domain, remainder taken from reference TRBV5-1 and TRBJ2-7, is KAGVTQTPRYLIKTRGQQVTLSCSPISGHRSVSWYQQTPGQGLQFLFEYFSETQRNKGNFPGRFSGRQFSNSRSEMNVSTLELGDSALYLCASSLAKVAGVYEQYFGPGTRLTVT.

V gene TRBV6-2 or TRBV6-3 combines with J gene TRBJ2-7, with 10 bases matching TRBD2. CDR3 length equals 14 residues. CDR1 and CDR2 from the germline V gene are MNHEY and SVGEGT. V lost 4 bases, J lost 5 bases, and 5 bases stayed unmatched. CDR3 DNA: TGTGCCAGCAGTTTTAGCGGGAGGAACGACGAGCAGTACTTC. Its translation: CASSFSGRNDEQYF.

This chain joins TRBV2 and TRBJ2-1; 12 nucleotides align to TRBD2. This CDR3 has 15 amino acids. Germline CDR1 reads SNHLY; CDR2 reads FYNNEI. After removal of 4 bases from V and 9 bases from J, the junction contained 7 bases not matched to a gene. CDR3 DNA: TGTGCCAGCAGTGCTACTAGCGGGAGGTTGGGTGAGCAGTTCTTC. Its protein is CASSATSGRLGEQFF.

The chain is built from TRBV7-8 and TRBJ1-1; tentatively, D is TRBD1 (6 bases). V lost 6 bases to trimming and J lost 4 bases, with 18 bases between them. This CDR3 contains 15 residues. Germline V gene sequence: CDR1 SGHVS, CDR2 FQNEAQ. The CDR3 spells CASRHAGGMSTEAFF. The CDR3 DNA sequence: TGTGCCAGCAGACATGCGGGGGGCATGAGCACTGAAGCTTTCTTT. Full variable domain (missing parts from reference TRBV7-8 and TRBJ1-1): GAGVSQSPRYKVAKRGQDVALRCDPISGHVSLFWYQQALGQGPEFLTYFQNEAQLDKSGLPSDRFFAERPEGSVSTLKIQRTQQEDSAVYLCASRHAGGMSTEAFFGQGTRLTVV.

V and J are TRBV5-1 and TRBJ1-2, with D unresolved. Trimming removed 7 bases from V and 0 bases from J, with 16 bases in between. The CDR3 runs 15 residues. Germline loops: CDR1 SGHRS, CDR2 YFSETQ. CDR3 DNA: TGCGCCAGCTGGGAACAGCCGGGAGCTAACTATGGCTACACCTTC. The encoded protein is CASWEQPGANYGYTF.

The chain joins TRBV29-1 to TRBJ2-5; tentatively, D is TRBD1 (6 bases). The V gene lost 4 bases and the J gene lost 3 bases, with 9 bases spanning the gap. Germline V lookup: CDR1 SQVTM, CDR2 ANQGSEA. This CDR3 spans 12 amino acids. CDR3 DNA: TGCAGCGTTGCAAAGGGGGAAGAGACCCAGTACTTC. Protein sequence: CSVAKGEETQYF.

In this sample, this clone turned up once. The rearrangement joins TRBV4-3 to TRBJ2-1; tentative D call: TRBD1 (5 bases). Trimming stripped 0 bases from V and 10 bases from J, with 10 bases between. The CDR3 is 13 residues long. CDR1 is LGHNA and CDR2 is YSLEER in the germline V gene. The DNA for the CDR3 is TGCGCCAGCAGCCAAGATCGTCAGGGCGAGCAGTTCTTC. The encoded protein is CASSQDRQGEQFF.

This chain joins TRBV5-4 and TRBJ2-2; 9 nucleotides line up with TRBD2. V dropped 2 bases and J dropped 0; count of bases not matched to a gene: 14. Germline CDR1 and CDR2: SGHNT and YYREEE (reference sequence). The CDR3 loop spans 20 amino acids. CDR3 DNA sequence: TGTGCCAGCAGCTTACGGGGATTTAGCGGGGGAGACCCGAACACCGGGGAGCTGTTTTTT. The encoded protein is CASSLRGFSGGDPNTGELFF.

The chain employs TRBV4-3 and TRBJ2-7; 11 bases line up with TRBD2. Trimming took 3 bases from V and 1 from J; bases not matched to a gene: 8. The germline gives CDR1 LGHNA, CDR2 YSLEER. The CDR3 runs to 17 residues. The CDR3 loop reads CASSHLALAGGSYEQYF. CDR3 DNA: TGCGCCAGCAGCCATCTGGCCCTAGCGGGAGGATCCTACGAGCAGTACTTC.

As DNA, the CDR3 is TGCAGTGCTAGTATTGGCAACGAGCAGTACTTC. This sequence encodes CSASIGNEQYF. The gene calls are TRBV20-1 and TRBJ2-7; no reliable D call. CDR1 DFQATT and CDR2 SNEGSKA come from the germline V gene (reference sequence). There are 11 residues in the CDR3. Trimming pared 3 bases from V and 5 bases from J, leaving 8 bases between.

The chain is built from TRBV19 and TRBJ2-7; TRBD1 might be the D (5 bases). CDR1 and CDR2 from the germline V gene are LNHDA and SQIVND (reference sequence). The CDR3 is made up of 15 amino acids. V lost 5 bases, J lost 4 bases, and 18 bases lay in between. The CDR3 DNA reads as TGTGCCAGTAGTTTCCAGGGTTCAAGTTATTACGAGCAGTACTTC. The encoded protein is CASSFQGSSYYEQYF.

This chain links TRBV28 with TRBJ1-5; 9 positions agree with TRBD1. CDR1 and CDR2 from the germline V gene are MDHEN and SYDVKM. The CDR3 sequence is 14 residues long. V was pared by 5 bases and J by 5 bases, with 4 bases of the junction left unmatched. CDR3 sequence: CASSTRTGDQPQHF. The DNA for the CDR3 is TGTGCCAGCAGTACACGGACAGGGGATCAGCCCCAGCATTTT.

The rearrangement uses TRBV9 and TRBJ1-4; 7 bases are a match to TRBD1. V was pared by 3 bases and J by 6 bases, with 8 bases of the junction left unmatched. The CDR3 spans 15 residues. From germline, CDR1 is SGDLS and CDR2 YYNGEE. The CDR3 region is CASSAGQDLDEKLFF. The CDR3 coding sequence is TGTGCCAGCAGCGCAGGACAGGACCTCGATGAAAAACTGTTTTTT.

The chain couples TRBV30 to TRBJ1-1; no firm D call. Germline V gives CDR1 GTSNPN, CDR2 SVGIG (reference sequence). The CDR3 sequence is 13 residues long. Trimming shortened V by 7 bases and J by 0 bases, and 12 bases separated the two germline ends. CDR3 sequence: CASLPQMNTEAFF. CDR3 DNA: TGTGCCTCTCTCCCTCAGATGAACACTGAAGCTTTCTTT.

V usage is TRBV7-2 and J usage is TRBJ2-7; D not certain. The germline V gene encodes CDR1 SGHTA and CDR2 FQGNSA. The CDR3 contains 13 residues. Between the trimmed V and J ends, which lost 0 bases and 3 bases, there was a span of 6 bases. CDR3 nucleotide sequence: TGTGCCAGCAGCTTAGCGGGCCTCTACGAGCAGTACTTC. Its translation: CASSLAGLYEQYF. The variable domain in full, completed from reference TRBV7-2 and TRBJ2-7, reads GAGVSQSPSNKVTEKGKDVELRCDPISGHTALYWYRQSLGQGLEFLIYFQGNSAPDKSGLPSDRFSAERTGGSVSTLTIQRTQQEDSAVYLCASSLAGLYEQYFGPGTRLTVT.

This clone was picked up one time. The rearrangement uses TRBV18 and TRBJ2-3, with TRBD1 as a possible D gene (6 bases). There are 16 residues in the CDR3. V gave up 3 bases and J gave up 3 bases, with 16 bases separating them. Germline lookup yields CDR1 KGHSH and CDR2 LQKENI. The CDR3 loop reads CASSPRAYRATDTQYF. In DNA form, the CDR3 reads TGTGCCAGCTCACCCAGAGCATACAGGGCGACAGATACGCAGTATTTT. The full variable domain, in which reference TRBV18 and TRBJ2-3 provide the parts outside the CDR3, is NAGVMQNPRHLVRRRGQEARLRCSPMKGHSHVYWYRQLPEEGLKFMVYLQKENIIDESGMPKERFSAEFPKEGPSILRIQQVVRGDSAAYFCASSPRAYRATDTQYFGPGTRLTVL.

For the CDR3, the DNA is TGTGCCAGCCTGGACAGGGGTTCCTATAATTCACCCCTCCACTTT. Translating it yields CASLDRGSYNSPLHF. The chain recombines TRBV27 with TRBJ1-6; the match to TRBD1 covers 9 bases. V trimming: 8 bases; J trimming: 1 base; junction bases outside the gene matches: 3. Germline assignment: CDR1 MNHEY and CDR2 SMNVEV (reference sequence). CDR3 length: 15 amino acids.

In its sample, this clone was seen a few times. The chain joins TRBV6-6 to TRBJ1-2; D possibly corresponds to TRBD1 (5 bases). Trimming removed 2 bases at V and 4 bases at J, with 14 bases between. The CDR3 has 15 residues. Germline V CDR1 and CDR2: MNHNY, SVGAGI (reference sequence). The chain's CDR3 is CASSYAGGGGYGYTF. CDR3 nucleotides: TGTGCCAGCAGTTACGCTGGCGGGGGAGGCTATGGCTACACCTTC.

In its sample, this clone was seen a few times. The CDR3 loop reads CASTGTGNNSPLHF. The CDR3 nucleotides are TGTGCCAGCACCGGGACAGGGAATAATTCACCCCTCCACTTT. The V gene is TRBV25-1, the J gene TRBJ1-6; 9 bases are a match to TRBD1. Per the germline V gene, CDR1 is MGHDK and CDR2 is SYGVNS. V lost 7 bases, J lost 5 bases, and 3 bases stayed unmatched. The CDR3 spans 14 residues.

As DNA, the CDR3 is TGTGCCACCTCGGGACAGCGTCAAAGCTCCTATAATTCACCCCTCCACTTT. Translated, it gives CATSGQRQSSYNSPLHF. V is TRBV19 and J is TRBJ1-6, with 7 bases that match TRBD1. Germline loops: CDR1 LNHDA, CDR2 SQIVND (reference sequence). This CDR3 is built from 17 residues. V was clipped by 10 bases and J by 0 bases; unmatched bases: 12.

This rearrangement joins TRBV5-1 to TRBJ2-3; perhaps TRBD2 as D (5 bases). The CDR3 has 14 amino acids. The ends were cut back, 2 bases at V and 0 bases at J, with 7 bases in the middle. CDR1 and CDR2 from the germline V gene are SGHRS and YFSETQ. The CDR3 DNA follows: TGCGCCAGCAGCTTACGGACTAGCACAGATACGCAGTATTTT. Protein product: CASSLRTSTDTQYF.

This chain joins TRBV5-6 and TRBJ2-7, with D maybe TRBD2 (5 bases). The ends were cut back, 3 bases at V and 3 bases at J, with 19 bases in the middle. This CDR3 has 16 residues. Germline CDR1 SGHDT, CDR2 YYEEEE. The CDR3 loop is CASSSPRRGYHYEQYF. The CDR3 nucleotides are TGTGCCAGCAGCTCCCCGAGGCGCGGGTACCACTACGAGCAGTACTTC.

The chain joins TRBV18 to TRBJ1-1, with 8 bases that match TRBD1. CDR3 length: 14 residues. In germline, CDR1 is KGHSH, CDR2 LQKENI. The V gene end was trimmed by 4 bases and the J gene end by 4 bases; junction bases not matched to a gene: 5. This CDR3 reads CASSRGQGSTEAFF. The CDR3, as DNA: TGTGCCAGCTCACGAGGACAGGGCAGCACTGAAGCTTTCTTT.

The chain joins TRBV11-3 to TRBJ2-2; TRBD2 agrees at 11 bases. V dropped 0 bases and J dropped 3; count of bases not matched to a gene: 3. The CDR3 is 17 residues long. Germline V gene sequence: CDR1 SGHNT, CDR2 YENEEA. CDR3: CASSLDGLAGHTGELFF. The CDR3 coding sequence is TGTGCCAGCAGCTTAGACGGACTAGCGGGTCACACCGGGGAGCTGTTTTTT.

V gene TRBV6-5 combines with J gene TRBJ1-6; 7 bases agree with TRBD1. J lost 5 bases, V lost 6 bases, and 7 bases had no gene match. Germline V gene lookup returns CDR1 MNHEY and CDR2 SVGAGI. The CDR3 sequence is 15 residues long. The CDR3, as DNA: TGTGCCAGCAGGAGACAGGGATTAGATAATTCACCCCTCCACTTT. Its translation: CASRRQGLDNSPLHF.